This TCR beta chain was captured by sequencing in a study of OX40 agonist ivuxolimab in advanced cancers. The study, taken as a whole, reports: Among the lowest peripheral clonal expansion occurred in 0.1-3.0 mg/kg partial responders.

Trimming removed 0 bases at V and 4 bases at J, with 15 bases between. The CDR3 spans 16 residues. Germline V gene data show CDR1 as ENHRY and CDR2 as SYGVKD. Sequencing was performed with immunoSEQ multiplex PCR; in TCRdb, only in-frame clones are kept and a portion is missing. Of about 50,000 clones listed, 79% are singletons. This clone was recorded only once. Its matching antigen is unknown. V gene TRBV10-3 combines with J gene TRBJ1-2; weak D call: TRBD1 (6 bases). The sequencing here drew on CD4+ or CD8+ T cells sorted from blood, taken in a trial of the OX40 agonist ivuxolimab. The receptor was derived from an adult with an advanced solid tumor such as melanoma, head and neck, liver or kidney cancer. The CDR3 loop is CAISESKGRGFYGYTF. In DNA, the CDR3 is TGTGCCATCAGTGAGTCGAAGGGCAGGGGATTCTATGGCTACACCTTC.